Presented here are 5 T cell receptor beta chains from one specimen sequenced in a study of blood T cell repertoires in COVID-19. Method: immunoSEQ multiplex PCR; TCRdb's copy keeps in-frame clones and lacks some. The sample records 180,000 or so clones, approximately 80% being singletons. The sequencing input was PBMCs or T cells enriched from blood (not recorded which). All receptors come from a man aged 50 or older who had recovered from COVID-19.

This chain connects TRBV7-2 to TRBJ2-7; 7 bases line up with TRBD1. There are 15 residues in the CDR3. CDR1 SGHTA and CDR2 FQGNSA come from the germline V gene. The V gene end was trimmed by 1 base and the J gene end by 4 bases; junction bases not matched to a gene: 7. The CDR3 DNA sequence: TGTGCCAGCAGCTTAGGGCAGGGGGAAAATTACGAGCAGTACTTC. This translates into CASSLGQGENYEQYF.

A few counts support this clone. CDR3 bases: TGTGCCAGCAGCTTAGATCCAGCGGAAGAGACCCAGTACTTC. It yields the protein CASSLDPAEETQYF. The chain employs TRBV7-9 and TRBJ2-5, with a tentative D call TRBD2 (5 bases). Germline V CDR1 and CDR2: SEHNR, FQNEAQ (reference sequence). This CDR3 has 14 residues. Trimming removed 1 base from V and 3 bases from J, with 9 bases in between.

The chain combines TRBV2 with TRBJ1-2; TRBD1 agrees at 8 bases. Germline V lookup: CDR1 SNHLY, CDR2 FYNNEI. With 0 bases clipped from V and 4 bases from J, the junction kept 4 bases outside the gene matches. CDR3 size: 15 residues. The CDR3 DNA reads TGTGCCAGCAGTGAAGCTGGAGGACAGGGCTATGGCTACACCTTC. Translation: CASSEAGGQGYGYTF.

This chain uses TRBV11-3 with TRBJ2-7, with TRBD1 as a possible D gene (5 bases). This CDR3 has 14 amino acids. V was clipped by 3 bases and J by 2 bases, with 11 bases between them. Germline-derived CDR1 and CDR2 are SGHNT and YENEEA. The DNA of the CDR3 is TGTGCCAGCAGCTTGCACCAGGGCACCTACGAGCAGTACTTC. Translating gives CASSLHQGTYEQYF. Full variable domain (outside the CDR3, taken from reference TRBV11-3 and TRBJ2-7): EAGVVQSPRYKIIEKKQPVAFWCNPISGHNTLYWYLQNLGQGPELLIRYENEEAVDDSQLPKDRFSAERLKGVDSTLKIQPAELGDSAVYLCASSLHQGTYEQYFGPGTRLTVT.

The CDR3 loop is CASSVEGLVLNEQFF. The CDR3 DNA follows: TGTGCCAGTAGCGTAGAGGGACTAGTCCTAAATGAGCAGTTCTTC. The rearrangement links TRBV19 to TRBJ2-1; 8 bases align to TRBD2. With V trimmed by 6 bases and J by 7 bases, 11 bases remained unmatched. The CDR3 is 15 residues long. In germline, CDR1 is LNHDA, CDR2 SQIVND (reference sequence). The full variable domain, in which reference TRBV19 and TRBJ2-1 provide the parts outside the CDR3, is DGGITQSPKYLFRKEGQNVTLSCEQNLNHDAMYWYRQDPGQGLRLIYYSQIVNDFQKGDIAEGYSVSREKKESFPLTVTSAQKNPTAFYLCASSVEGLVLNEQFFGPGTRLTVL.